This passage covers 8 T cell receptor beta chains from one sample sequenced in a study of cytomegalovirus exposure and HLA in healthy donors. The primer mix had 60 Vbeta and 13 Jbeta primers. Sequencing was performed with immunoSEQ multiplex PCR; in TCRdb, only in-frame clones are kept and a portion is missing. Among about 130,000 clones listed, roughly three quarters were seen once. Sequenced input: PBMCs. Every receptor here comes from a man between 25 and 39 years old in good health and CMV-seronegative.

The chain recombines TRBV9 with TRBJ2-7; weak D call: TRBD2 (5 bases). Germline V CDR1 and CDR2: SGDLS, YYNGEE. The CDR3 contains 14 residues. Trimming left V 4 bases short and J 4 bases short, with 15 bases between. DNA of the CDR3: TGTGCCAGCAGCCCCACCCTAGAGGGATACGAGCAGTACTTC. Translation: CASSPTLEGYEQYF.

The rearrangement uses TRBV6-1 and TRBJ1-5; D gene uncertain. Germline CDR1 reads MNHNS; CDR2 reads SASEGT. This CDR3 is built from 13 residues. V dropped 5 bases and J dropped 5 bases, with 10 bases sitting between them. The CDR3: CASSRTDYQPQHF. In DNA form, the CDR3 reads TGTGCCAGCAGTCGGACGGACTATCAGCCCCAGCATTTT.

This clone appeared once. Other DNA variants within this sample encode the same CDR3. The J gene is TRBJ1-2, the V gene TRBV5-6; D uncertain. Trimming left V 0 bases short and J 4 bases short, with 10 bases between. Germline CDR1 SGHDT, CDR2 YYEEEE. The CDR3 covers 14 residues. CDR3 sequence: CASSLVAGGYGYTF. The CDR3 bases are TGTGCCAGCAGCTTGGTAGCGGGAGGCTATGGCTACACCTTC. The full variable domain, in which reference TRBV5-6 and TRBJ1-2 provide the parts outside the CDR3, is DAGVTQSPTHLIKTRGQQVTLRCSPKSGHDTVSWYQQALGQGPQFIFQYYEEEERQRGNFPDRFSGHQFPNYSSELNVNALLLGDSALYLCASSLVAGGYGYTFGSGTRLTVV.

The chain uses TRBV27 and TRBJ2-5; D perhaps matches TRBD2 (6 bases). V lost 5 bases to trimming and J lost 11 bases, with 24 bases between them. This CDR3 comprises 15 residues. Germline lookup yields CDR1 MNHEY and CDR2 SMNVEV (reference sequence). The CDR3 DNA reads as TGTGCCAGCAGTCCCCTAGGCGGGGTGGGTCAAGAGCAGTACTTC. This codes for CASSPLGGVGQEQYF.

V is TRBV7-2 and J is TRBJ1-3; possible D gene TRBD1, 5 bases. The CDR3 sequence is 15 residues long. Germline CDR1 and CDR2: SGHTA and FQGNSA. The ends were cut back, 6 bases at V and 6 bases at J, with 18 bases in the middle. CDR3 loop: CASSSQGTLLNTIYF. Here the CDR3 DNA reads TGTGCCAGCAGTTCTCAGGGAACCCTCTTAAACACCATATATTTT.

This chain connects TRBV19 to TRBJ1-1; D unresolved. With 6 bases removed from V and 2 bases from J, the gap between germline ends came to 13 bases. Germline V CDR1 and CDR2: LNHDA, SQIVND (reference sequence). There are 14 residues in the CDR3. The CDR3 loop reads CASSPRELNTEAFF. The CDR3 DNA is TGTGCCAGTAGCCCACGGGAACTCAACACTGAAGCTTTCTTT.

This clone was counted between two and nine times. The V call is TRBV5-6, the J call TRBJ2-7; D not certain. V was cut by 0 bases and J by 3 bases, with 7 bases left in between. The CDR3 has 13 amino acids. Germline CDR1 and CDR2: SGHDT and YYEEEE. DNA for the CDR3: TGTGCCAGCAGCTTGGCGGCGGTCTACGAGCAGTACTTC. It translates to CASSLAAVYEQYF.

The chain is built from TRBV4-2 and TRBJ2-3; 11 bases map to TRBD1. The V gene's germline CDR1 is LGHNA and CDR2 YNFKEQ. The CDR3 runs to 15 residues. Germline trimming cut 4 bases from V and 4 bases from J; bases unmatched to any gene: 4. CDR3 region: CASSPPGQGADTQYF. CDR3 nucleotides: TGTGCCAGCAGCCCCCCGGGACAGGGGGCAGATACGCAGTATTTT.